Reported below is one T cell receptor (beta chain). The clone's antigen remains unknown. Qualities for individual bases were not recorded, and no much larger clone is one base off. Using the deep immunoSEQ assay, multiplex PCR amplified TCR CDR3 regions from genomic DNA. For each cell subset, the extracted genomic DNA was distributed evenly across all wells of several immunoSEQ 96-well plates, and each plate served as one replicate. Each replicate PCR for sorted subsets received around 0.2 ug genomic DNA, equal to about 29,000 T cell genomes. The purified libraries were quantified using a Qubit 3.0 fluorometer, sized with a Bioanalyzer 2100, and then quantified again using the KAPA Library Quantification kit. Every immunoSEQ 96-well plate was sequenced on a dedicated single-read 150-cycle Illumina NextSeq 550 flow cell. From the authors' description of their analysis: Because the immunoSEQ output held only junctional sequences and lacked quality scores, the filtering could not match the filtering applied to full-length reads. Sequences were annotated with PyIR, a Python wrapper for IgBLAST v1.9, and V/J genes and CDR3 were assigned using IMGT germline references. Reads were removed for weak V/J assignments (E-value above 1e-6), missing CDR3, stop codons, out-of-frame junctions, or ambiguous translated residues. V3J clonotypes were defined as sequences sharing the same inferred V gene, J gene, and CDR3 amino acid sequence. Percentage overlap between repertoires was computed as shared unique clonotypes divided by the size of the smaller repertoire. Repertoire richness was assessed with RTK rarefaction, the Chao1 estimator, and Recon v2.1 estimates of unobserved clonotypes. For all TCRbeta clonotypes obtained by the gDNA method from a handful of donors, generation probabilities were computed with OLGA. Entries here come from immuneACCESS through TCRdb and include only in-frame sequences with V and J called. Some clones fail to appear in such tables; in the studies checked, an unresolved V gene covers under half of the shortfall, and the cause of the remainder is unknown. Clone size and the V and J calls come from that table; the DNA yielded D and trimming. In all, the sample holds more than 400,000 clones, and approximately 95% of those were seen once. Clones ranked in the top ten supply about 0.064% of the sample.

Donors were healthy HIV-negative adults with no recently reported acute infections or vaccinations. All donors were Caucasian adults living in Nashville, Tennessee, USA. CD4+ T cells were enriched through magnetic negative selection, after which naive cells were positively selected on CD45RA and the remaining negative fraction served as the memory subset. Blood was obtained by leukapheresis, after which PBMCs were separated by Ficoll-Histopaque density gradient centrifugation and cryopreserved in liquid nitrogen vapor phase. Analytical flow cytometry was used to check the purity and quantity of every magnetically sorted T cell population. From each sorted fraction, genomic DNA was isolated and quantified by UV absorbance on a Nanodrop 2000c. The V end loses 2 bases and the J end loses 2 bases, and a stretch of 16 bases separates them. Inclusive of the bounding cysteine and phenylalanine, the CDR3 is 16 residues long. This entry keeps only the CDR3 DNA: 48 bases, framed from base 1. Based on the germline V gene, the CDR1 and CDR2 sequences are MDHEN and SYDVKM.

The sample comes from a study of shared clonotypes between healthy human individuals (TCRdb year 2020). For the wider study: A couple of women and a few men aged 18 to 49 years were included in the cohort. For each donor, CD4 naive and CD4 memory were each run on three plates, CD8 naive on two plates, and CD8 memory on one plate. Blood TCR repertoires of roughly five healthy adults were deeply sequenced to estimate repertoire size and the extent of clonotype sharing between individuals. To increase sequencing depth and limit assay-specific biases, TCR repertoire library preparation and sequencing were carried out by different laboratories using diverse techniques. Per donor, leukapheresis produced somewhere between about 0.94 and 9.5 billion PBMCs. The paper's findings and limits, for the study overall: Across four donors, approximately 5% of naive CD4, approximately 3.6% of naive CD8, around 2.1% of memory CD4, and approximately 0.4% of memory CD8 clonotypes were shared. Pairwise subsampling indicated that sequencing depth was expected to affect the degree of clonotype sharing among donors. Higher generation probabilities were observed for clonotypes shared by all four sorted-subset donors than for non-shared clonotypes. Naive subsets generally had larger estimated clonotype richness than memory subsets. Because the study included only a small number of donors, the genetic and exposure-history diversity represented was limited. Even with the large sequencing depth, rarefaction of the sorted-subset datasets indicated that sequencing was incomplete. Sampling was limited to blood, and TCR repertoires in tissue likely differ from TCR repertoires in blood.

The TCR sequence derives from a woman aged 25 to 39 in good health. Sequenced input: naive CD4+ T cells sorted from blood. The sample's cell subset or site, from its label and the paper: CD45RA+ positively selected. The chain joins TRBV28 to TRBJ2-7; the D gene cannot be resolved reliably. The sequence in DNA is TGTGCCAGCAGTTTAATACGGACGGTGATAACCTACGAGCAGTACTTC. Its translation reads: CASSLIRTVITYEQYF.